This TCR beta chain derives from a study of CD8 T cells in Susac syndrome. The V gene lost 1 base and the J gene lost 7 bases, with 11 bases spanning the gap. This CDR3 is 13 amino acids long. Germline loops: CDR1 LGHDT, CDR2 YNNKEL (reference sequence). Random hexamers were used to reverse transcribe the RNA input (about 0.5 to 1 ug). The immunoSEQ assay covered 54 Vbeta and 13 Jbeta segments for CDR3. TCRdb re-analysed the immunoSEQ multiplex PCR reads in MiXCR, keeping a single row per CDR3 protein. The sample consists of about 210,000 distinct CDR3 sequences, around 95% of them appearing once. TEMRA cells were enriched by FACS, while CD8+ and CD4+ T cells were obtained through a negative isolation that was performed magnetically.

The receptor was derived from a human donor with multiple sclerosis. The sample comprised CD4+ T cells from PBMCs. This chain joins TRBV3-1 and TRBJ2-7; either TRBD1 or TRBD2 may fit D (5 bases each). In DNA, the CDR3 is TGTGCCAGCAGCCAAGGAGGGGCCTTGGAGCAGTACTTC. Protein sequence: CASSQGGALEQYF.